This T cell receptor (beta chain) was captured by sequencing in a study of blood T cell repertoires in COVID-19. Study-level information: COVID-19 samples collected from the United States, Italy and Spain covered acute and convalescent phases.

As handled by the study authors: By means of reference gene primer amplification, nucleated cell counts were estimated. Profiling relied on immunoSEQ multiplex PCR, and the TCRdb table lists in-frame clones only, not all of them. V, J and clone size are taken as reported in that table, and D and trimming were inferred from the DNA itself. The table shows 50,000 to 55,000 clones, with approximately 84% occurring only once. The ends were cut back, 1 base at V and 9 bases at J, with 9 bases in the middle. Per germline, CDR1 SEHNR and CDR2 FQNEAQ (reference sequence). This CDR3 spans 12 amino acids. This chain links TRBV7-9 with TRBJ1-1; D remains ambiguous. This TCR was sampled from a human donor with active COVID-19. The donor label of this sample is uncertain. The sample was peripheral blood. For the CDR3, the DNA is TGTGCCAGCAGCTTAGGGGCTCTTCAAGCTTTCTTT. Translating it yields CASSLGALQAFF.